This T cell receptor (beta chain) was captured by sequencing in a study of T cell responses to AZD1222 COVID-19 vaccine. Study-level findings and limits: The donor cohort was predominantly white British with a female majority, and clonal diversity may have been underestimated. Baseline serostatus was positive in only a handful of AZD1222 recipients. Mapped onto spike, vaccine-associated CD4 TCRs spanned it and were dominant at 160-218 and 743-854. Without day 14 samples, only post-peak T cell repertoires were studied.

TCRdb's table, derived via immunoSEQ multiplex PCR, lists solely in-frame clones and lacks some. The sample includes about 190,000 clones, approximately 87% of them seen just once. The CDR3 extends over 13 amino acids. CDR1 and CDR2 from the germline V gene are SEHNR and FQNEAQ (reference sequence). Trimming pared 2 bases from V and 4 bases from J, leaving 7 bases between. Notes on this clone: Its target is not known.

This receptor was obtained from an adult in good health. This specimen was peripheral blood, taken on day 0 of MenACWY control vaccination. The chain recombines TRBV7-9 with TRBJ2-3, with no clear D. CDR3 nucleotides: TGTGCCAGCAGCTTAAAAGGGTCAGATACGCAGTATTTT. It translates to CASSLKGSDTQYF.